Each of the 9 T cell receptor beta chains below was sequenced from the same sample in a study of T-cell memory formation after mild COVID-19. TCRdb analysed the 5' RACE reads with MiXCR anew, one entry per CDR3 protein. The sample includes about 400,000 distinct CDR3 sequences, 23% of them seen just once. The sequenced material came from PBMCs or a T cell subset sorted from them (not recorded which). Receptors were obtained from an adult woman who had mild COVID-19 (a few samples of this study predate the infection). Cell type and time point are not known.

With regard to this clonotype: The junction does not match germline at one end; this may be a read error. The chain couples TRBV11-3 to TRBJ2-1; D tentatively reads TRBD1 or TRBD2 (6 bases each). The CDR3 spans 15 residues. The germline gives CDR1 SGHNT, CDR2 YENEEA. CDR3 sequence: CSSSLGGGTVNEQFF. CDR3 in DNA: TGTTCCAGCAGCTTAGGAGGGGGTACCGTAAATGAGCAGTTCTTC. Drawing the rest from reference TRBV11-3 and TRBJ2-1, the complete variable domain is EAGVVQSPRYKIIEKKQPVAFWCNPISGHNTLYWYLQNLGQGPELLIRYENEEAVDDSQLPKDRFSAERLKGVDSTLKIQPAELGDSAVYLCSSSLGGGTVNEQFFGPGTRLTVL.

This clonotype was found a few times. The chain has TRBV24-1 and TRBJ2-7; D is undetermined. In germline, CDR1 is KGHDR, CDR2 SFDVKD. V was clipped by 11 bases and J by 2 bases, with 3 bases between them. The CDR3 contains 9 residues. The CDR3 DNA follows: TGTGCCAACGCCTACGAGCAGTACTTC. Its translation is CANAYEQYF.

The sample holds a few counts of this clonotype. The rearrangement joins TRBV6-5 to TRBJ2-7, with 7 nucleotides matching TRBD1. CDR3 length: 14 amino acids. V dropped 6 bases and J dropped 6; count of bases not matched to a gene: 11. Per the germline V gene, CDR1 is MNHEY and CDR2 is SVGAGI. The CDR3 DNA reads as TGTGCCAGCAGCCGCGACAGGGTAATCCGCGAGCAGTACTTC. This gives the protein CASSRDRVIREQYF.

This clonotype was counted a few times. The chain employs TRBV6-6 and TRBJ2-7; 7 nucleotides agree with TRBD2. The CDR3 length is 13 residues. V was pared by 6 bases and J by 1 base, with 3 bases of the junction left unmatched. Germline V gives CDR1 MNHNY, CDR2 SVGAGI (reference sequence). This CDR3 is CASSMGGSYEQYF. In DNA, the CDR3 is TGTGCCAGCAGCATGGGGGGGTCCTACGAGCAGTACTTC.

About this clonotype itself: A junction end diverges from the germline sequence, so it may reflect a read error. This chain joins TRBV7-9 and TRBJ1-1, with D unresolved. The CDR3 is 16 residues long. Germline-derived CDR1 and CDR2 are SEHNR and FQNEAQ (reference sequence). The CDR3 loop is CASSLSGSYPNAEAFF. CDR3 bases: TGTGCCAGCAGCTTAAGTGGCAGTTATCCGAACGCTGAAGCTTTCTTT. The variable domain in full, completed from reference TRBV7-9 and TRBJ1-1, reads DTGVSQNPRHKITKRGQNVTFRCDPISEHNRLYWYRQTLGQGPEFLTYFQNEAQLEKSRLLSDRFSAERPKGSFSTLEIQRTEQGDSAMYLCASSLSGSYPNAEAFFGQGTRLTVV.

The chain uses TRBV11-3 and TRBJ1-4; D might be TRBD1 (6 bases). The V end lost 4 bases, the J end lost 7 bases, and 13 bases lay between the germline ends. Germline CDR1 SGHNT, CDR2 YENEEA. This CDR3 spans 14 amino acids. CDR3 DNA sequence: TGTGCCAGCAGCTCAGGGGCTGGCGGTGAAAAACTGTTTTTT. Translation gives CASSSGAGGEKLFF. Drawing the rest from reference TRBV11-3 and TRBJ1-4, the complete variable domain is EAGVVQSPRYKIIEKKQPVAFWCNPISGHNTLYWYLQNLGQGPELLIRYENEEAVDDSQLPKDRFSAERLKGVDSTLKIQPAELGDSAVYLCASSSGAGGEKLFFGSGTQLSVL.

This rearrangement joins TRBV5-6 to TRBJ2-5, with D possibly TRBD1 on 6 matching bases. Germline V CDR1 and CDR2: SGHDT, YYEEEE. This CDR3 is built from 13 residues. V was shortened by 4 bases and J by 4 bases, with 11 bases between the two germline ends. This CDR3 reads CASSPGERETQYF. The CDR3, as DNA: TGTGCCAGCAGCCCAGGGGAGAGAGAGACCCAGTACTTC.

J is TRBJ1-1 and V is TRBV12-3 or TRBV12-4, with 8 bases identical to TRBD1. The CDR3 has 12 amino acids. Trimming cost V 5 bases and J 7 bases; bases outside gene matches: 3. The CDR3 protein is CASSPTGVEAFF. CDR3 DNA: TGTGCCAGCAGTCCGACAGGGGTTGAAGCTTTCTTT.

This clonotype has just a few counts. This chain connects TRBV5-1 to TRBJ2-5, with D perhaps matching TRBD2 (6 bases). V shed 4 bases and J shed 2 bases, with 18 bases lying between them. Germline-derived CDR1 and CDR2 are SGHRS and YFSETQ. The CDR3 spans 16 residues. The CDR3: CASSTSTSGGQETQYF. Here the CDR3 DNA reads TGCGCCAGCAGCACAAGCACGTCTGGGGGGCAAGAGACCCAGTACTTC.